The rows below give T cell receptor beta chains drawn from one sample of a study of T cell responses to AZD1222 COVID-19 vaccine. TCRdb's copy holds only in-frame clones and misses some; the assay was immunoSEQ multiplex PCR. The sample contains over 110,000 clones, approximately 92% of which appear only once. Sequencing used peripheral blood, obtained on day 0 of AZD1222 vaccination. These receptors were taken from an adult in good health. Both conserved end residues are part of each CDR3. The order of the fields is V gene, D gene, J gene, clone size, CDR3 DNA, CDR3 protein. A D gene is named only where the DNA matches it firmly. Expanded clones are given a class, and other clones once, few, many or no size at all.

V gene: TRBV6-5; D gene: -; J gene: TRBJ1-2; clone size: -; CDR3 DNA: TGTGCCACTTCCGCAGGCATCTATGGCTACACCTTC; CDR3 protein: CATSAGIYGYTF
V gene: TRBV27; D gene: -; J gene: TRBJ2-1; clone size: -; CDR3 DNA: TGTGCCAGCAGTTTCTACCGGAGAAGGGGGCTAACTCTAGCGACGAGCTCCTACAATGAGCAGTTCTTC; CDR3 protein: CASSFYRRRGLTLATSSYNEQFF
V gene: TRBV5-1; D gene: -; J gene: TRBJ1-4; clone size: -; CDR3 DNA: TGCGCCAGCAGCTTGGCGTGGGAAAATGAAAAACTGTTTTTT; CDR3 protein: CASSLAWENEKLFF
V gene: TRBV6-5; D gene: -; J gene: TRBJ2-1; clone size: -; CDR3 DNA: TGTGCCAGCAGGGTTTGGGATGAGCAGTTCTTC; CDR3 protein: CASRVWDEQFF
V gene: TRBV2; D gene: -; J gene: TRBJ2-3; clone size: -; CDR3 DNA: TGTGCCATAAGGGACGAGTCTAGCACAGATACGCAGTATTTT; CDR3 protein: CAIRDESSTDTQYF
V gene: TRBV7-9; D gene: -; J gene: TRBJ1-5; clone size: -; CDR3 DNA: TGTGCCAGCAGCTTCAATAAACCGGGGGGCAATCAGCCCCAGCATTTT; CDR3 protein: CASSFNKPGGNQPQHF
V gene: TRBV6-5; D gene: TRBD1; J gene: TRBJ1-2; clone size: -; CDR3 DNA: TGTGCCAGCAGCCGGACAGGGGGAGGCTACACCTTC; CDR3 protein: CASSRTGGGYTF
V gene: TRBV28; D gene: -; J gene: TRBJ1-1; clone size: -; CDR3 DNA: TGTGCCAGCAGTTTTCTCAACACTGAAGCTTTCTTT; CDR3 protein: CASSFLNTEAFF
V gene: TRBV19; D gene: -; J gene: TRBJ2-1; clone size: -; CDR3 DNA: TGTGCCAGTAGTACGGGCCCGCGGGGAGCCTACAATGAGCAGTTCTTC; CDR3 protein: CASSTGPRGAYNEQFF
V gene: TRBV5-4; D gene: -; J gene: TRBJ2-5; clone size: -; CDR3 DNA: TGTGCCAGCAGCCCGGGACCGTCTAACCAAGAGACCCAGTACTTC; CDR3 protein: CASSPGPSNQETQYF
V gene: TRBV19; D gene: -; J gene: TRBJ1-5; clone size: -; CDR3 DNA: TGTGCCAGTAGTCCTATTAGCAATCAGCCCCAGCATTTT; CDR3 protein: CASSPISNQPQHF
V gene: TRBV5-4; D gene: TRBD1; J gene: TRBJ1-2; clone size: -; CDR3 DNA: TGTGCCAGCAGCCCGGGACAGGGGAACTATGGCTACACCTTC; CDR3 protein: CASSPGQGNYGYTF
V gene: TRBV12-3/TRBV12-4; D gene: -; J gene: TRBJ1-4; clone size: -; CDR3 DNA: TGTGCCAGCAGTTTAGCGCCTAATGAAAAACTGTTTTTT; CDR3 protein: CASSLAPNEKLFF
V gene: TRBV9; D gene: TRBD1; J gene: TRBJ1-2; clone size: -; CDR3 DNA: TGTGCCAGCAGCGTAGTGGGACAGGGCAGCGGCTACACCTTC; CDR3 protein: CASSVVGQGSGYTF
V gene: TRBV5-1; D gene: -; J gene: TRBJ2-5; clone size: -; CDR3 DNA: TGCGCCAGCAGCTTGGGTGGCGGATTGCGTCAAGAGACCCAGTACTTC; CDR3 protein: CASSLGGGLRQETQYF
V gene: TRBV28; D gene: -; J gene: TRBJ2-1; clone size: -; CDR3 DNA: TGTGCCAGCAGCCTACGCGGTGAGCAGTTCTTC; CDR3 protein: CASSLRGEQFF
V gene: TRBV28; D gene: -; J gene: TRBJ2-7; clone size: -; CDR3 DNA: TGTGCCGCCGGGACACTGCCCGCCTACGAGCAGTACTTC; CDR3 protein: CAAGTLPAYEQYF
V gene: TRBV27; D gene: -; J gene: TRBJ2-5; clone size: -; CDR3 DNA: TGTGCCAGCAGTTTCCAGCCCCAAGAGACCCAGTACTTC; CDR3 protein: CASSFQPQETQYF
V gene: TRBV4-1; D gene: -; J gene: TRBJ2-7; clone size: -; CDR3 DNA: TGCGCCAGCAGCCAAACGACACTCTACGAGCAGTACTTC; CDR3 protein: CASSQTTLYEQYF
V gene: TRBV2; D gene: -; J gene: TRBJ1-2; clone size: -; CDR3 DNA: TGTGCCAGCCTATTCGGGGTAGGGAATGGCTACACCTTC; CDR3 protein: CASLFGVGNGYTF
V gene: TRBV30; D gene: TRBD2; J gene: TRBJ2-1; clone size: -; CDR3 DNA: TGTGCCTGGAGAAGGCAGCGGGAGGCCCCTAGCTCCTACAATGAGCAGTTCTTC; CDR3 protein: CAWRRQREAPSSYNEQFF
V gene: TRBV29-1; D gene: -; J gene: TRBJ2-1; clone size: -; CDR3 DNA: TGCAGCGTTGGGCGGCTGGAGCATGAGCAGTTCTTC; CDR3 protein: CSVGRLEHEQFF
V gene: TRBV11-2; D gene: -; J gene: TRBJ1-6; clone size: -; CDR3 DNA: TGTGCCAGCAGCTTAGGCGGAGGCTCCTATAATTCACCCCTCCACTTT; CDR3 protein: CASSLGGGSYNSPLHF
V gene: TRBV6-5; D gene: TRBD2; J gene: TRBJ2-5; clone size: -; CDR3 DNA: TGTGCCAGCAGATTCGGACTAGCGGGAGCAGAGACCCAGTACTTC; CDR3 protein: CASRFGLAGAETQYF
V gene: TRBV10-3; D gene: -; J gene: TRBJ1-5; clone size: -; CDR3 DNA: TGTGCCATCAGTGATGTGGCAGGGGCCCAACATCAGCCCCAGCATTTT; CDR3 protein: CAISDVAGAQHQPQHF
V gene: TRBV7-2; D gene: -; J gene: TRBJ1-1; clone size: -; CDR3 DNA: TGTGCCAGCAGCTTAGTAGCGAACACTGAAGCTTTCTTT; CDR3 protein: CASSLVANTEAFF
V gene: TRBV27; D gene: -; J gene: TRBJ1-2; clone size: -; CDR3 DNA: TGTGCCAGCAGTTTATCCCCCAGACCCCTGGGGGGCTACACCTTC; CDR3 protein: CASSLSPRPLGGYTF
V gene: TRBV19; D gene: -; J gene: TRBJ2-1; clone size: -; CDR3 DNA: TGTGCCAGTAGTATTTCGCCCCTAGGGCATGAGCAGTTCTTC; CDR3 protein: CASSISPLGHEQFF
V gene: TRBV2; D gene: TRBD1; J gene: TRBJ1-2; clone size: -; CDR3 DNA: TGTGCCAGCGGGGAACAGGGGGCAGACTATGGCTACACCTTC; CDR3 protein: CASGEQGADYGYTF
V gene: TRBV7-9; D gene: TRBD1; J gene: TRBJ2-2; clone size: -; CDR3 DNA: TGTGCCAGCAGCTTAGTGACAGGGGGCACCGGGGAGCTGTTTTTT; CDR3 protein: CASSLVTGGTGELFF
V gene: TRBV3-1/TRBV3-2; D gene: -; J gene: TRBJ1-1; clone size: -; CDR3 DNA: TGTGCCAGCAGCCTCCGGGACACTATGAACACTGAAGCTTTCTTT; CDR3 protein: CASSLRDTMNTEAFF
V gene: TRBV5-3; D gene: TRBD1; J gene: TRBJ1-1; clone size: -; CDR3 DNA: TGTGCCAGAAGCTTGGGAGGGACAGGGGAATTGAACACTGAAGCTTTCTTT; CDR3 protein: CARSLGGTGELNTEAFF
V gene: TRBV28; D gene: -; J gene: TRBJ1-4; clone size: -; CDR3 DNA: TGTGCCAGCAGTTTTCCGGGTGAAAAACTGTTTTTT; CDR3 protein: CASSFPGEKLFF
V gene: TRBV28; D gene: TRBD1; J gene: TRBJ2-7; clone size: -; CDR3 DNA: TGTGCCAGCAGTGGGACAGCCCTCTACGAGCAGTACTTC; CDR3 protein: CASSGTALYEQYF
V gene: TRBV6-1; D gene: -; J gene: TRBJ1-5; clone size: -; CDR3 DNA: TGTGCCAGCAGTGAAGCTTACGGTCACGCACCCCAGCATTTT; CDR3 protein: CASSEAYGHAPQHF
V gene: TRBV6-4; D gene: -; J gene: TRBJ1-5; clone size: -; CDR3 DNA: TGTGCCACCTCTTTAGGGGAGGGAAGTCAGCCCCAGCATTTT; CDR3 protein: CATSLGEGSQPQHF
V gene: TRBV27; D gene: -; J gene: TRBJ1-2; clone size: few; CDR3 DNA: TGTGCCAGCAGTTTTAAGGCGAACTATGGCTACACCTTC; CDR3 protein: CASSFKANYGYTF
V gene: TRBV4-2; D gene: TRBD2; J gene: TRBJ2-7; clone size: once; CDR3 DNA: TGTGCCAGCAGCCAGGAGACTAGCGGGAGCTACGAGCAGTACTTC; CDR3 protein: CASSQETSGSYEQYF
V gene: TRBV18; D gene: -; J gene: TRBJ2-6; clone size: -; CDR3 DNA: TGTGCCAGCTCACCCCGTCCAGGGGATTACTCTGGGGCCAACGTCCTGACTTTC; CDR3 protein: CASSPRPGDYSGANVLTF
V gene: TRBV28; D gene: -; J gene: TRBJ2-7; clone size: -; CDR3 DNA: TGTGCCAGCAGTTTACAGGGAGTCTACGAGCAGTACTTC; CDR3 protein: CASSLQGVYEQYF
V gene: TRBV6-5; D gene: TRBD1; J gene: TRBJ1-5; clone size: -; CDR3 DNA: TGTGCCAGCACCGGACAGGGGGCCGGATATCAGCCCCAGCATTTT; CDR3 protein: CASTGQGAGYQPQHF
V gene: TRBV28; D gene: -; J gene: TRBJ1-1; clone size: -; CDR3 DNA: TGTGCCAGCAGTTTATGGGCGGATCAGAACACTGAAGCTTTCTTT; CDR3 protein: CASSLWADQNTEAFF
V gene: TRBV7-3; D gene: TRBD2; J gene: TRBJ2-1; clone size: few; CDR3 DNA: TGTGCCAGCAGCTTATTAGCGGGGCTTGAGCAGTTCTTC; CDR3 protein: CASSLLAGLEQFF
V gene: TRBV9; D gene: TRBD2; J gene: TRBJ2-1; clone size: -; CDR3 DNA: TGTGCCAGCAGCGTAGATGCGGGAGGACACAATGAGCAGTTCTTC; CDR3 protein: CASSVDAGGHNEQFF
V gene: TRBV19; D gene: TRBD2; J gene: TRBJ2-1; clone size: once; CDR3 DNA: TGTGCCAGTAGTCCGAGGACTAGCGGAAGGTACAATGAGCAGTTCTTC; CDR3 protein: CASSPRTSGRYNEQFF
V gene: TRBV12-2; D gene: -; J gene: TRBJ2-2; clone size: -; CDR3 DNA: TGTGCAAGTCGCTTAGTTCCATGTACAGGAGGGGAGCTGTTTTTT; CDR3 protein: CASRLVPCTGGELFF
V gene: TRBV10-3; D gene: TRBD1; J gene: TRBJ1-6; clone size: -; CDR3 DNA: TGTGCCATCAGTGAGGAGAGACAGGGACTAAATTCACCCCTCCACTTT; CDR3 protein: CAISEERQGLNSPLHF
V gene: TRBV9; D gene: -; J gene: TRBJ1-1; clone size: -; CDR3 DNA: TGTGCCAGCAGCGTAGTCGCCAGGGGGAACACTGAAGCTTTCTTT; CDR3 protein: CASSVVARGNTEAFF
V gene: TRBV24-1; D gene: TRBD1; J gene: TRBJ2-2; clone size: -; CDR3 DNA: TGTGCCACCAGTGACTCACGGGACAGGGGGCTCACCGGGGAGCTGTTTTTT; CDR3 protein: CATSDSRDRGLTGELFF
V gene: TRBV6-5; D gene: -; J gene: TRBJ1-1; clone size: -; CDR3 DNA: TGTGCCATTCAGCGGGGGGGCACTGAAGCTTTCTTT; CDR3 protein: CAIQRGGTEAFF
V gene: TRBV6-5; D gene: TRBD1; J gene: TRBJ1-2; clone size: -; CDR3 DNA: TGTGCCAGCAGAAGAGCTGACAGGGGATACTATGGCTACACCTTC; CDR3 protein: CASRRADRGYYGYTF